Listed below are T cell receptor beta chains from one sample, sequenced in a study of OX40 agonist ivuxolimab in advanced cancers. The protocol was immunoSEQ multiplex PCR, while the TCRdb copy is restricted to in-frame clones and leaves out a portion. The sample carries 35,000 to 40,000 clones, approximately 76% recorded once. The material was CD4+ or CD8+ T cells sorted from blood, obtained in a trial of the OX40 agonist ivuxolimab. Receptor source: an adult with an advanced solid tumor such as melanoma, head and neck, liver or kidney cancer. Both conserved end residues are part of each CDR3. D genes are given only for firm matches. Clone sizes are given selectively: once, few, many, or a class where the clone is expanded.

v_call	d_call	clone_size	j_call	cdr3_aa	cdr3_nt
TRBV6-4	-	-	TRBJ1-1	CASSGEGWHTEAFF	TGTGCCAGCAGTGGGGAAGGATGGCACACTGAAGCTTTCTTT
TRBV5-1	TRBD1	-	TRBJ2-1	CASSPTGTGIRTYNEQFF	TGCGCCAGCAGCCCTACCGGGACAGGGATACGGACCTACAATGAGCAGTTCTTC
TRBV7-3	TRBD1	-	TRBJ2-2	CASRAGTGNTGELFF	TGTGCCAGCAGGGCCGGGACAGGGAACACCGGGGAGCTGTTTTTT
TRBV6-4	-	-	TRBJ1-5	CASSEGDNQPQHF	TGTGCCAGCAGTGAAGGCGACAATCAGCCCCAGCATTTT
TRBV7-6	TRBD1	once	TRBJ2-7	CASSLGQGRQYF	TGTGCCAGCAGCCTAGGACAGGGGAGGCAGTACTTC
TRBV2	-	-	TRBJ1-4	CASSEGGHRTEKLFF	TGTGCCAGCAGTGAAGGGGGGCACCGGACGGAAAAACTGTTTTTT
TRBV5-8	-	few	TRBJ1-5	CASGGRVASSIGNQPQHF	TGTGCCAGCGGAGGCCGTGTGGCCAGCTCTATAGGCAATCAGCCCCAGCATTTT
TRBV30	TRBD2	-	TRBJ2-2	CAWKSGGAGELFF	TGTGCCTGGAAAAGCGGGGGAGCCGGGGAGCTGTTTTTT
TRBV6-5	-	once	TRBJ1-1	CASSYSGLTFF	TGTGCCAGCAGTTACTCGGGGTTAACTTTCTTT
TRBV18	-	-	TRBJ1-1	CASSPPEGGRGLQAFF	TGTGCCAGCTCACCACCGGAGGGGGGCAGAGGTCTTCAAGCTTTCTTT
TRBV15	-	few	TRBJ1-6	CATSPRAQGYNSPLHF	TGTGCCACCAGCCCCCGGGCCCAGGGGTATAATTCACCCCTCCACTTT
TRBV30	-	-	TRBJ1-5	CAWSVEGSQPQHF	TGTGCCTGGAGTGTGGAAGGGAGCCAGCCCCAGCATTTT
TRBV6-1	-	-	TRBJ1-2	CASSDTADYGYTF	TGTGCCAGCAGTGACACAGCGGACTATGGCTACACCTTC
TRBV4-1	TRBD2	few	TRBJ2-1	CASSLSRGAGGGNEQFF	TGCGCCAGCAGCCTTTCGCGAGGAGCGGGGGGGGGCAATGAGCAGTTCTTC
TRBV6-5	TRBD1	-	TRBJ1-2	CASRDRGKRGGYTF	TGTGCCAGCAGAGACAGGGGAAAAAGAGGTGGCTACACCTTC
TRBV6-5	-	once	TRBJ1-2	CASSYSAGRIYGYTF	TGTGCCAGCAGTTACTCGGCAGGCCGGATATATGGCTACACCTTC
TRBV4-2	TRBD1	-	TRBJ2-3	CASSQPDRVSDTQYF	TGTGCCAGCAGCCAACCTGACAGGGTATCAGATACGCAGTATTTT
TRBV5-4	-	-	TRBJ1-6	CASSLISGPNSPLHF	TGTGCCAGCAGCTTGATTTCGGGACCAAATTCACCCCTCCACTTT
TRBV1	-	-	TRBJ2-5	CTSSQEILRLSLETQYF	TGCACCAGCAGCCAAGAGATTCTTAGATTATCTTTGGAGACCCAGTACTTC
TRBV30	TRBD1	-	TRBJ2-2	CAWSGTGGDTGELFF	TGTGCCTGGAGTGGAACAGGGGGTGACACCGGGGAGCTGTTTTTT
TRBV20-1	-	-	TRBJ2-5	CSASPETQYF	TGCAGTGCCTCCCCAGAGACCCAGTACTTC
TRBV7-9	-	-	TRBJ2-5	CATNRFQETQYF	TGTGCCACCAACAGGTTTCAAGAGACCCAGTACTTC
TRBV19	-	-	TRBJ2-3	CASSIGGNTDTQYF	TGTGCCAGTAGTATAGGGGGAAACACAGATACGCAGTATTTT
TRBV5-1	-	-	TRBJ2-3	CASSSRQGETDTQYF	TGCGCCAGCAGCTCCCGGCAGGGAGAGACAGATACGCAGTATTTT
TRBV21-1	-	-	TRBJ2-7	CASSTLRRSYEQYF	TGTGCCAGCAGCACCTTACGTAGATCCTACGAGCAGTACTTC
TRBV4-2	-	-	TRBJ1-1	CASSHLKGYGTEAFF	TGTGCCAGCAGCCACCTCAAGGGGTACGGCACTGAAGCTTTCTTT
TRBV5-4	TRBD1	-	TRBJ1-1	CASSLVDRSSEAFF	TGTGCCAGCAGCTTGGTGGACAGGTCTAGTGAAGCTTTCTTT
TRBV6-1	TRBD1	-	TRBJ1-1	CASSALQGRATEAFF	TGTGCCAGCAGTGCGCTACAGGGGAGGGCCACTGAAGCTTTCTTT
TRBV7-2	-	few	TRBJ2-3	CASSLVRTSTDTQYF	TGTGCCAGCAGCTTAGTCCGGACTAGCACAGATACGCAGTATTTT
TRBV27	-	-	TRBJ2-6	CASSLMGPGSSGANVLTF	TGTGCCAGCAGTTTGATGGGACCGGGGAGCTCTGGGGCCAACGTCCTGACTTTC
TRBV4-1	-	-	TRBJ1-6	CASSQVSFVRNSPLHF	TGCGCCAGCAGCCAAGTCTCTTTTGTGAGGAATTCACCCCTCCACTTT
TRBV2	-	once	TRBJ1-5	CASSDGGVQPQHF	TGTGCCAGCAGTGATGGGGGGGTTCAGCCCCAGCATTTT
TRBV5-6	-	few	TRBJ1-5	CASSLGQLSNQPQHF	TGTGCCAGCAGCTTGGGACAGCTAAGCAATCAGCCCCAGCATTTT
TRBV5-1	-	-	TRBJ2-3	CASSLVVTDTQYF	TGCGCCAGCAGCTTGGTGGTCACAGATACGCAGTATTTT
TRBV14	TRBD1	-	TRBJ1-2	CASSLPGTAKGYTF	TGTGCCAGCAGCCTCCCCGGGACAGCGAAAGGCTACACCTTC
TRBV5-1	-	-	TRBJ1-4	CASSPTGRTNEKLFF	TGCGCCAGCAGCCCCACCGGACGGACTAATGAAAAACTGTTTTTT
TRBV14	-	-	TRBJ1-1	CASSQDRRTEAFF	TGTGCCAGCAGCCAAGATCGGAGGACTGAAGCTTTCTTT
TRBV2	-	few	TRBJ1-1	CASRQYTEAFF	TGTGCCAGCAGGCAGTACACTGAAGCTTTCTTT
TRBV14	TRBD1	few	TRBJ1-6	CASSIRQGTNSPLHF	TGTGCCAGCAGCATACGACAGGGAACTAATTCACCCCTCCACTTT
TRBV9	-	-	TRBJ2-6	CASSVDPSGANVLTF	TGTGCCAGCAGCGTAGATCCCTCTGGGGCCAACGTCCTGACTTTC
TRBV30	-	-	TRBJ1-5	CAWSREYQPQHF	TGTGCCTGGAGCAGGGAGTATCAGCCCCAGCATTTT
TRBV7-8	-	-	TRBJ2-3	CASSPSSQGLTQYF	TGTGCCAGCAGCCCCAGCTCACAGGGATTGACGCAGTATTTT
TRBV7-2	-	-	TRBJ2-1	CASSLGRDSYNEQFF	TGTGCCAGCAGCCTTGGACGGGATTCTTACAATGAGCAGTTCTTC
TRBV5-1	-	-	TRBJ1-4	CASSLAPTGSNEKLFF	TGCGCCAGCAGCTTGGCCCCGACAGGAAGTAATGAAAAACTGTTTTTT
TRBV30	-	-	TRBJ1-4	CAWRLDSEKLFF	TGTGCCTGGAGATTAGACAGTGAAAAACTGTTTTTT
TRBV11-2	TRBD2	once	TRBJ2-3	CASSLVAGGLADTQYF	TGTGCCAGCAGCTTAGTAGCGGGGGGGCTCGCAGATACGCAGTATTTT
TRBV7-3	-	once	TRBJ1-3	CASSPYAGTAGNTIYF	TGTGCCAGCAGCCCATATGCCGGGACTGCTGGAAACACCATATATTTT
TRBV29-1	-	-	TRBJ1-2	CSVGDQIGYTF	TGCAGCGTGGGGGACCAAATTGGCTACACCTTC
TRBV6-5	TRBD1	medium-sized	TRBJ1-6	CASTGTVNSPLHF	TGTGCCAGCACCGGGACAGTTAATTCACCCCTCCACTTT
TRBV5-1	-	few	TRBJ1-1	CASGAGGHTEAFF	TGCGCCAGCGGGGCGGGGGGCCACACTGAAGCTTTCTTT
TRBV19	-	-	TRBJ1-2	CAVGSDYGYTF	TGTGCCGTGGGAAGTGACTATGGCTACACCTTC
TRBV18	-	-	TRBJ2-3	CASSSRPRTDTQYF	TGTGCCAGCTCATCGCGCCCTAGGACAGATACGCAGTATTTT
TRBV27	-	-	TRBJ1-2	CASSFGSNYGYTF	TGTGCCAGCAGTTTTGGGTCCAATTATGGCTACACCTTC
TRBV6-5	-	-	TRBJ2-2	CASSAIGPGELFF	TGTGCCAGCAGCGCCATCGGGCCCGGGGAGCTGTTTTTT
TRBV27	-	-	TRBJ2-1	CASSFDGYEQFF	TGTGCCAGCAGTTTTGACGGCTACGAGCAGTTCTTC
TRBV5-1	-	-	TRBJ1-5	CASSWRRGSQPQHF	TGCGCCAGCAGCTGGCGGAGGGGGAGTCAGCCCCAGCATTTT
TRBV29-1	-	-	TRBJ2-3	CSVVRGAHTQYF	TGCAGCGTTGTTAGGGGGGCACATACGCAGTATTTT
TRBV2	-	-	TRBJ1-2	CASSEAGSNYGYTF	TGTGCCAGCAGTGAAGCAGGCAGCAACTATGGCTACACCTTC